This T cell receptor beta chain was sequenced for a study of human T cells and chemical hapten exposure. Time point in this sample: patch test 1, 2 weeks after DPC sensitization. Treatment: therapeutic diphenylcyclopropenone sensitization with weekly scalp DPC. The ends lost 5 bases at V and 4 bases at J; junction bases unmatched: 3. This CDR3 contains 13 residues. The germline V gene has CDR1 SGHTA and CDR2 FQGNSA. A single record per CDR3 protein comes from TCRdb applying MiXCR to the RACE reads. The table has 80,000 to 100,000 distinct CDR3 sequences, 7% to 8% seen once. This clonotype was recorded a few times.

Sequencing was performed on whole blood, taken in connection with sensitization to the hapten diphenylcyclopropenone (DPC). This sequence joins TRBV7-2 and TRBJ1-2; 8 bases align to TRBD1. The TCR comes from a woman aged 25 to 45 with alopecia areata. Some clones in this sample may be carry-over from other donors' samples. This chain's CDR3 is CASSIDRGYGYTF. The CDR3 nucleotides are TGTGCCAGCAGCATAGACAGGGGCTATGGCTACACCTTC.